Below are 23 T cell receptor beta chains sequenced from a single sample in a study of T-cell reconstitution after alpha-beta-depleted transplantation in children. Construction of the TCRbeta library involved unique molecular identifiers. TCRdb re-called the PCR reads through MiXCR, storing one row per CDR3 protein. The sample lists 45,000 to 60,000 distinct CDR3 sequences, around 50% occurring once. The sequences come from peripheral blood, collected before TCRalphabeta/CD19-depleted stem cell transplant. These receptors all stem from a boy in the first two years of life with SCID, due to receive a stem cell transplant.

This clonotype was found a few times. The chain joins TRBV4-2 to TRBJ2-1; no clear D. CDR1 LGHNA and CDR2 YNFKEQ come from the germline V gene. V dropped 4 bases and J dropped 5 bases, with 12 bases sitting between them. CDR3 length: 14 residues. CDR3 residues: CASSPGRSNNEQFF. DNA for the CDR3: TGTGCCAGCAGCCCTGGGCGGTCAAACAATGAGCAGTTCTTC.

The chain employs TRBV19 and TRBJ2-7, with 10 bases fitting TRBD1. CDR3 size: 14 residues. The germline V gene has CDR1 LNHDA and CDR2 SQIVND (reference sequence). The trim removed 5 bases at V and 3 bases at J, leaving 4 bases unmatched. CDR3 amino acids: CASSVGQGHYEQYF. CDR3 coding DNA: TGTGCCAGTAGTGTGGGACAGGGGCACTACGAGCAGTACTTC.

This sequence joins TRBV5-4 and TRBJ2-3; D call uncertain. CDR1 is SGHNT and CDR2 is YYREEE in the germline V gene (reference sequence). The CDR3 loop spans 12 amino acids. V lost 3 bases and J 6 bases, leaving 8 bases between the germline ends. The CDR3 loop reads CASSSYVDTQYF. CDR3 nucleotide sequence: TGTGCCAGCAGCTCGTACGTTGATACGCAGTATTTT.

This chain links TRBV20-1 with TRBJ2-5; possible D gene TRBD1, 6 bases. CDR3 length: 13 residues. The V gene lost 2 bases and the J gene lost 5 bases, with 12 bases spanning the gap. Germline assignment: CDR1 DFQATT and CDR2 SNEGSKA (reference sequence). CDR3 protein: CSARFWGRETQYF. In DNA form, the CDR3 reads TGCAGTGCTAGATTTTGGGGGCGGGAGACCCAGTACTTC.

This rearrangement joins TRBV7-9 to TRBJ1-6; tentative D call: TRBD1 (6 bases). In germline, CDR1 is SEHNR, CDR2 FQNEAQ (reference sequence). Trimming removed 3 bases from V and 14 bases from J, with 17 bases in between. The CDR3 extends over 14 amino acids. CDR3 nucleotide sequence: TGTGCCAGCAGCTTCACAGGGTCGGTTTCGGCCCTCCACTTT. Translated: CASSFTGSVSALHF. Full variable domain (missing parts from reference TRBV7-9 and TRBJ1-6): DTGVSQNPRHKITKRGQNVTFRCDPISEHNRLYWYRQTLGQGPEFLTYFQNEAQLEKSRLLSDRFSAERPKGSFSTLEIQRTEQGDSAMYLCASSFTGSVSALHFGNGTRLTVT.

For the CDR3, the DNA is TGTGCCAGCAGCTTTCTAGCGGGGGGGTACGAGCAGTACTTC. The encoded protein is CASSFLAGGYEQYF. The V gene is TRBV7-9, the J gene TRBJ2-7, with 12 bases that match TRBD2. The CDR3 has 14 amino acids. CDR1 and CDR2 from the germline V gene are SEHNR and FQNEAQ (reference sequence). V trimming: 3 bases; J trimming: 4 bases; junction bases outside the gene matches: 1.

This chain links TRBV5-4 with TRBJ2-5, with a possible D match to TRBD2 (5 bases). Germline CDR1 is SGHNT and CDR2 is YYREEE (reference sequence). The CDR3 is made up of 13 amino acids. V was trimmed by 2 bases and J by 5 bases, leaving 10 bases between them. CDR3 bases: TGTGCCAGCAGCTTATTCCTAGCCGAGACCCAGTACTTC. It is translated as CASSLFLAETQYF.

The rearrangement links TRBV27 to TRBJ2-6; D not certain. Trimming cost V 3 bases and J 0 bases, with 9 bases left between them. The CDR3 has 16 amino acids. The germline CDR1 and CDR2 sequences are MNHEY and SMNVEV (reference sequence). As DNA, the CDR3 is TGTGCCAGCAGTTTCCTCCTCCTCTCTGGGGCCAACGTCCTGACTTTC. Protein: CASSFLLLSGANVLTF.

The chain has TRBV5-1 and TRBJ1-2; D is undetermined. Germline CDR1 SGHRS, CDR2 YFSETQ. The CDR3 length is 13 residues. Trimming left V 0 bases short and J 4 bases short, with 7 bases between. DNA for the CDR3: TGCGCCAGCAGCTTGGATGAGGGCTATGGCTACACCTTC. This translates into CASSLDEGYGYTF.

V gene TRBV7-2 combines with J gene TRBJ1-1; the D gene is possibly TRBD1 (6 bases). This CDR3 is 13 amino acids long. Germline CDR1 SGHTA, CDR2 FQGNSA. V lost 7 bases and J 8 bases, leaving 17 bases between the germline ends. This CDR3 reads CASTTRNRAEAFF. CDR3 bases: TGTGCCAGCACTACTAGGAACAGGGCCGAAGCTTTCTTT. Variable domain in full (rest from reference TRBV7-2 and TRBJ1-1): GAGVSQSPSNKVTEKGKDVELRCDPISGHTALYWYRQSLGQGLEFLIYFQGNSAPDKSGLPSDRFSAERTGGSVSTLTIQRTQQEDSAVYLCASTTRNRAEAFFGQGTRLTVV.

The chain recombines TRBV20-1 with TRBJ2-3; the D gene is possibly TRBD1 (6 bases). Trimming took 0 bases from V and 4 from J, leaving 14 bases between them. The CDR3 is 15 amino acids. The V gene's germline CDR1 is DFQATT and CDR2 SNEGSKA (reference sequence). This chain's CDR3 is CSARDLRTASDTQYF. The CDR3 DNA follows: TGCAGTGCTAGAGATCTTAGGACAGCTTCAGATACGCAGTATTTT.

This clonotype was counted between two and nine times. The rearrangement uses TRBV20-1 and TRBJ2-5, with D perhaps being TRBD1 or TRBD2 (5 bases each). Looked up from germline, CDR1 is DFQATT and CDR2 is SNEGSKA (reference sequence). Between the trimmed V and J ends, which lost 5 bases and 5 bases, there was a span of 15 bases. The CDR3 runs 13 residues. CDR3 sequence reads: CSAWTQGGETQYF. CDR3 in DNA: TGCAGTGCTTGGACTCAGGGCGGGGAGACCCAGTACTTC.

This clonotype has only a few counts. The chain recombines TRBV6-1 with TRBJ2-3; D uncertain. The CDR3 sequence is 16 residues long. CDR1 and CDR2 (germline): MNHNS, SASEGT. Trimming removed 6 bases at V and 6 bases at J, with 22 bases between. This CDR3 reads CASRVSPLHHADTQYF. The CDR3 bases are TGTGCCAGCAGAGTCTCCCCTCTCCACCACGCCGATACGCAGTATTTT.

The chain has TRBV3-1 and TRBJ2-1; D may be TRBD2 (5 bases). V was shortened by 0 bases and J by 8 bases, with 17 bases between the two germline ends. From germline, CDR1 is LGHDT and CDR2 YNNKEL (reference sequence). This CDR3 is built from 16 residues. The CDR3 nucleotides read TGTGCCAGCAGCCAAGATATGAGGGCCCCCCGCGATGAGCAGTTCTTC. Amino acid sequence: CASSQDMRAPRDEQFF.

This chain uses TRBV6-1 with TRBJ1-5; D not resolved. CDR1 and CDR2 (germline): MNHNS, SASEGT. The CDR3 runs 18 residues. Trimming took off 2 bases at V and 0 bases at J, with 17 bases between the two ends. CDR3 sequence reads: CASSERRAGTYSNQPQHF. CDR3 bases: TGTGCCAGCAGTGAAAGGAGGGCAGGCACTTATAGCAATCAGCCCCAGCATTTT.

Notes on this clonotype: The junction and the germline gene differ at one end; a read error may be behind it. The chain uses TRBV7-6 and TRBJ1-6; D is undetermined. Germline-derived CDR1 and CDR2 are SGHVS and FNYEAQ. This CDR3 spans 15 amino acids. The CDR3 loop reads CASSLHRSYNSPLPF. The CDR3 bases are TGTGCCAGCAGCTTACACCGGTCCTATAATTCACCCCTCCCCTTT.

The chain combines TRBV12-3 or TRBV12-4 with TRBJ1-5, with 8 bases matching TRBD1. The CDR3 has 14 amino acids. V shed 5 bases and J 7 bases; nucleotides not matched to a gene: 7. CDR3 region: CASSDRGPRQPQHF. The CDR3 nucleotides read TGTGCCAGCAGTGACAGGGGACCCAGACAGCCCCAGCATTTT.

In DNA, the CDR3 is TGTGCCAGCTTCAACCCTAGCGGGGGGCGCACAGATACGCAGTATTTT. This translates into CASFNPSGGRTDTQYF. This chain links TRBV7-6 with TRBJ2-3; TRBD2 aligns across 11 bases. With 8 bases clipped from V and 1 base from J, the junction kept 8 bases outside the gene matches. In germline, CDR1 is SGHVS, CDR2 FNYEAQ. The CDR3 totals 16 residues.

This chain uses TRBV11-2 with TRBJ1-6; 7 bases align to TRBD1. Germline CDR1 is SGHAT and CDR2 is FQNNGV. The length of the CDR3 is 20 residues. The ends lost 3 bases at V and 0 bases at J; junction bases unmatched: 14. The CDR3 here is CASSLYPMGQTSSYNSPLHF. The CDR3 DNA follows: TGTGCCAGCAGCTTGTATCCGATGGGACAGACGAGCTCCTATAATTCACCCCTCCACTTT.

This chain links TRBV6-5 with TRBJ2-1; the D is unclear. This CDR3 region has 14 residues. V was trimmed by 2 bases and J by 7 bases, leaving 12 bases between them. CDR1 is MNHEY, CDR2 SVGAGI, per germline. CDR3 protein: CASSYPGLRNEQFF. CDR3 coding DNA: TGTGCCAGCAGTTACCCCGGCCTGAGGAATGAGCAGTTCTTC.

There are a few counts of this clonotype. V is TRBV28 and J is TRBJ2-1; 12 bases are a match to TRBD2. Trimming at V came to 3 bases and at J to 2 bases, leaving 2 bases not matched to a gene. The CDR3 is 16 residues long. Germline loops: CDR1 MDHEN, CDR2 SYDVKM. Here the CDR3 DNA reads TGTGCCAGCAGTTTCCCTAGCGGGGGGGCCTACAATGAGCAGTTCTTC. Amino acids: CASSFPSGGAYNEQFF.

This clonotype was observed a few times. V is TRBV7-2 and J is TRBJ2-3; TRBD2 matches 10 bases. This CDR3 comprises 16 residues. Per the germline V gene, CDR1 is SGHTA and CDR2 is FQGNSA. The J segment lost 5 bases and the V segment lost 0 bases, leaving 5 bases of the junction unmatched. As DNA, the CDR3 is TGTGCCAGCAGCTTAGCGGCTAGCGGGGGTCAAGATACGCAGTATTTT. Encoded protein: CASSLAASGGQDTQYF.

V gene TRBV7-6 combines with J gene TRBJ2-3; D not certain. This CDR3 region has 17 residues. The germline V gene has CDR1 SGHVS and CDR2 FNYEAQ. V lost 0 bases to trimming and J lost 0 bases, with 13 bases between them. In DNA, the CDR3 is TGTGCCAGCAGCTTAGCACCCGGGCCTCAGAGCACAGATACGCAGTATTTT. Translating it yields CASSLAPGPQSTDTQYF.